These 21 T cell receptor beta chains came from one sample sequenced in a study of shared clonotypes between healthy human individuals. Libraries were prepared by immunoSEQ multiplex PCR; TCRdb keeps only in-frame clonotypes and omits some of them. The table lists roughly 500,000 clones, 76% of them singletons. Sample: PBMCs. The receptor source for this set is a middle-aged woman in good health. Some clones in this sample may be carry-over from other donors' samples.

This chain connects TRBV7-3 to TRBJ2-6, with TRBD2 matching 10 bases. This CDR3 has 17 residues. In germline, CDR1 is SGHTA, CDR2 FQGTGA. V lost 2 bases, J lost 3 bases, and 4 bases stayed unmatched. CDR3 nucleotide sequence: TGTGCCAGCAGCTTAGGGCTAGCGGGAGTTGGGGCCAACGTCCTGACTTTC. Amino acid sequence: CASSLGLAGVGANVLTF.

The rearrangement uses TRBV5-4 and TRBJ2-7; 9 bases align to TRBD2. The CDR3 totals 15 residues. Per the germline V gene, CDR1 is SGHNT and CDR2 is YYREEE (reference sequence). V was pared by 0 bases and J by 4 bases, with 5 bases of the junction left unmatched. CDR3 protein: CASSLAGLAKYEQYF. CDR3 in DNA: TGTGCCAGCAGCTTGGCGGGACTAGCAAAATACGAGCAGTACTTC.

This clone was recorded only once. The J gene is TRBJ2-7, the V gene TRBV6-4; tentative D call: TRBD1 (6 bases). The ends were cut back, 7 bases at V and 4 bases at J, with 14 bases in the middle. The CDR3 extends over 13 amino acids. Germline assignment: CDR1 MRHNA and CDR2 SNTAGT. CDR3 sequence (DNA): TGTGCCAGCACTTGGGACAACCTATACGAGCAGTACTTC. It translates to CASTWDNLYEQYF.

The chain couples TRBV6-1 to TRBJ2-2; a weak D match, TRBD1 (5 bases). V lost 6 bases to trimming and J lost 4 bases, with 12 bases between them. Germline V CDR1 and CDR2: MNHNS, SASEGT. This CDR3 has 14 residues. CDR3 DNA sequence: TGTGCCAGCAGATCCGACAGAACCACCGGGGAGCTGTTTTTT. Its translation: CASRSDRTTGELFF.

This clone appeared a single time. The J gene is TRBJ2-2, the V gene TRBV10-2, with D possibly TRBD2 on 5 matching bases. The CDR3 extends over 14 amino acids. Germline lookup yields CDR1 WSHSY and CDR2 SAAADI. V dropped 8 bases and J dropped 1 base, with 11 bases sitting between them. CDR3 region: CASQLVLNTGELFF. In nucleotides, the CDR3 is TGCGCCAGCCAACTAGTTTTGAACACCGGGGAGCTGTTTTTT.

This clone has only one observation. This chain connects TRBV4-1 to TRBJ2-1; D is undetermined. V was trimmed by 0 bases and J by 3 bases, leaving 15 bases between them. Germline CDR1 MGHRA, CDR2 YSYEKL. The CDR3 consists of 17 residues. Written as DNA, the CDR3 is TGCGCCAGCAGCCAAGATCTGAGGCGGAGTGGCTACAATGAGCAGTTCTTC. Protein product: CASSQDLRRSGYNEQFF.

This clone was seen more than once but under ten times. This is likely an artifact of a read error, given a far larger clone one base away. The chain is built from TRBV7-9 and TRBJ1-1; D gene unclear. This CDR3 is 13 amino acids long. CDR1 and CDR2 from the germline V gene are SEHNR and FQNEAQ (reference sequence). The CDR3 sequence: CASSLDMNTEASF. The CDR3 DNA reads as TGTGCCAGCAGCTTAGACATGAACACTGAAGCTTCCTTT. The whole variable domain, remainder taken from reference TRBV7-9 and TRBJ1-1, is DTGVSQNPRHKITKRGQNVTFRCDPISEHNRLYWYRQTLGQGPEFLTYFQNEAQLEKSRLLSDRFSAERPKGSFSTLEIQRTEQGDSAMYLCASSLDMNTEASFGQGTRLTVV.

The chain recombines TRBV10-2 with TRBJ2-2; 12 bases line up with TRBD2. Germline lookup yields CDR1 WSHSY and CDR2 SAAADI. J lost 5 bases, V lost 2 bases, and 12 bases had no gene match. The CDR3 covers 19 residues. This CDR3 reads CASSEPRPRLAGETGELFF. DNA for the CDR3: TGCGCCAGCAGTGAGCCGCGCCCCAGACTAGCGGGAGAGACCGGGGAGCTGTTTTTT.

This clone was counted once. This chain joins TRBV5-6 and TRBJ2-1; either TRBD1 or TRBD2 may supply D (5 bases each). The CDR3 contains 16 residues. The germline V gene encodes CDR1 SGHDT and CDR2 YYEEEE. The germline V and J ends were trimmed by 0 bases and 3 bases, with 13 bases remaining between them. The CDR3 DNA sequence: TGTGCCAGCAGCTTGGCATGGGGGTCCCGCTACAATGAGCAGTTCTTC. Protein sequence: CASSLAWGSRYNEQFF.

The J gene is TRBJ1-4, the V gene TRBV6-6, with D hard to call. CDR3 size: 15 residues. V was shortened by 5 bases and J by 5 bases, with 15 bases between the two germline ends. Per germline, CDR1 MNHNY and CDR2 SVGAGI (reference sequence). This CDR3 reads CASSDGAGSNEKLFF. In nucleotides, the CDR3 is TGTGCCAGCAGTGATGGCGCGGGGTCCAATGAAAAACTGTTTTTT.

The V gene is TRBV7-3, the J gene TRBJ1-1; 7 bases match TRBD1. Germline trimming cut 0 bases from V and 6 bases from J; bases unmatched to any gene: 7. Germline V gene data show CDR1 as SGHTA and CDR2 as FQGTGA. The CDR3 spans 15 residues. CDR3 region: CASSLTGTEASEAFF. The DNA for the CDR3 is TGTGCCAGCAGCTTAACGGGGACAGAAGCTTCTGAAGCTTTCTTT.

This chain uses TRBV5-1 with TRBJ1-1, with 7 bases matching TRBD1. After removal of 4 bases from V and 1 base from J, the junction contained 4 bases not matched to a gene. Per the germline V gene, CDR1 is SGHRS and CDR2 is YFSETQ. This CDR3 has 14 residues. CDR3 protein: CASSRTGSNTEAFF. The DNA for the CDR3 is TGCGCCAGCAGCAGGACAGGTTCGAACACTGAAGCTTTCTTT.

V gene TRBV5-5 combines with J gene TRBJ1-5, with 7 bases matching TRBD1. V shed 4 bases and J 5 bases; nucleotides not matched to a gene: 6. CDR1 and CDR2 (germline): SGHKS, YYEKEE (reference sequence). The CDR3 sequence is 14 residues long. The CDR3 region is CASSPQQGDQPQHF. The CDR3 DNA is TGTGCCAGCAGCCCGCAGCAGGGGGATCAGCCCCAGCATTTT. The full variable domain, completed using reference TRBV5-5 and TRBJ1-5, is DAGVTQSPTHLIKTRGQQVTLRCSPISGHKSVSWYQQVLGQGPQFIFQYYEKEERGRGNFPDRFSARQFPNYSSELNVNALLLGDSALYLCASSPQQGDQPQHFGDGTRLSIL.

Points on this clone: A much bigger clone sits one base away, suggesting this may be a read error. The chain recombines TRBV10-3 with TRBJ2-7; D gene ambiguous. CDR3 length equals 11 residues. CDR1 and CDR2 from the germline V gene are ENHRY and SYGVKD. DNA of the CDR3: TGTGCCACCAGTGAGGAAGGGGAGCAGTACTTC. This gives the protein CATSEEGEQYF.

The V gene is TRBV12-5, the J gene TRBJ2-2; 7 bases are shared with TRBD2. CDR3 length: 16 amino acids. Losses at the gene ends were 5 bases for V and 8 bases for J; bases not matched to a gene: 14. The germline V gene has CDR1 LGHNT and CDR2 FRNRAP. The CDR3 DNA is TGTGCTAGTGGTCATGGTAGTACGGGGGGTGTAGGGGAGCTGTTTTTT. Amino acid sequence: CASGHGSTGGVGELFF. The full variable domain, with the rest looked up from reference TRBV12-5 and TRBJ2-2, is DARVTQTPRHKVTEMGQEVTMRCQPILGHNTVFWYRQTMMQGLELLAYFRNRAPLDDSGMPKDRFSAEMPDATLATLKIQPSEPRDSAVYFCASGHGSTGGVGELFFGEGSRLTVL.

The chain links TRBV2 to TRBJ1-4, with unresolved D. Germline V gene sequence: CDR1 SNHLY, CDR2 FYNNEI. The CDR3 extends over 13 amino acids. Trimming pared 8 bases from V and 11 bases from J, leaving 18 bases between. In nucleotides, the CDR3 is TGTGCCAGCTCAATTTCGCAGTGGGCCAAACTGTTTTTT. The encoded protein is CASSISQWAKLFF.

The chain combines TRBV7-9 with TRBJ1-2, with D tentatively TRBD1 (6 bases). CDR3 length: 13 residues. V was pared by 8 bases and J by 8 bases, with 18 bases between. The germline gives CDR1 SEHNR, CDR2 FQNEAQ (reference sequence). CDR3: CASRKEGVGGYTF. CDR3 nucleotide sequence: TGTGCCAGCCGGAAAGAGGGGGTGGGAGGCTACACCTTC.

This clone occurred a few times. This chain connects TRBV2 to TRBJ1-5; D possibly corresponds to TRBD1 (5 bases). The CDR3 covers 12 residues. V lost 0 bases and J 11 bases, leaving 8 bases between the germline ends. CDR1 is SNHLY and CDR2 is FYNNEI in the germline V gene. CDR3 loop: CASSEAQGAQHF. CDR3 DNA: TGTGCCAGCAGTGAAGCGCAGGGAGCCCAGCATTTT. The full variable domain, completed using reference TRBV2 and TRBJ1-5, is EPEVTQTPSHQVTQMGQEVILRCVPISNHLYFYWYRQILGQKVEFLVSFYNNEISEKSEIFDDQFSVERPDGSNFTLKIRSTKLEDSAMYFCASSEAQGAQHFGDGTRLSIL.

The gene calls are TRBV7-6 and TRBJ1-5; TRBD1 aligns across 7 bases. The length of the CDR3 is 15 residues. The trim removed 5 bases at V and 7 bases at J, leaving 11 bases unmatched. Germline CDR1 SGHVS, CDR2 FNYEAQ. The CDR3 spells CASSLSTGQEQPQHF. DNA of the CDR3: TGTGCCAGCAGCCTCTCGACAGGGCAGGAACAGCCCCAGCATTTT.

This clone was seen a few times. The CDR3 nucleotides are TGCGCCAGCAGCTTTCGAGGGGGTCCCCAAGAGACCCAGTACTTC. The encoded protein is CASSFRGGPQETQYF. V usage is TRBV5-1 and J usage is TRBJ2-5; TRBD1 might be the D (6 bases). CDR1 is SGHRS, CDR2 YFSETQ, per germline. V lost 2 bases to trimming and J lost 1 base, with 12 bases between them. This CDR3 is 15 amino acids long.

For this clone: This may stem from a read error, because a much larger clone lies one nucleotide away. CDR3 coding DNA: TGTGCCAGCAGCTGGGGACGCACAGATACGCGGTATTTT. Its translation: CASSWGRTDTRYF. The chain has TRBV7-3 and TRBJ2-3; D may correspond to TRBD1 or TRBD2 (5 bases each). The germline gives CDR1 SGHTA, CDR2 FQGTGA. The CDR3 length is 13 residues.